This T cell receptor beta chain was sequenced for a study of T cells after posttransplantation cyclophosphamide (dated by TCRdb to between 2015 and 2016). With respect to the entire study: Using TRB sequencing, the study followed how the T cell repertoire reconstituted after myeloablative bone marrow transplantation in which posttransplantation cyclophosphamide served as GVHD prophylaxis. Blood from all 35 or so PTCy patients who had 1-year posttransplant specimens underwent TRB sequencing. Up to 3 additional blood samples from 2 to 5.2 years after transplant were also TRB-sequenced in 3 patients, as was pretransplant blood from a handful of patients. Public TRB sequences were queried against a database of over 3,000 sequences associated with responses to pathogens, tumor antigens, self-antigens and alloantigens. Because TRA and TRB clonality were tightly correlated in fewer than 10 samples, subsequent TCR analyses were focused on TRB only. Antigen receptor sequencing was done on samples from some 40 PTCy-treated patients and from over 15 related bone marrow donors of those patients. General study outcomes and caveats: Donor-recipient similarity was low at 1-2 months but rose over the first year, and later blood repertoires were often dominated by donor CD8+ memory clones. The TRB repertoires of T cells infiltrating skin or GI tract showed only limited overlap with the TRB repertoires of T cells in blood. Across over 40 patients, TRB clonality was highly associated with recipient CMV seropositivity and CMV reactivation, and diversity in PTCy patients was similar to diversity in CNI/methotrexate controls.

This clone was seen at least ten times. It lacks a known antigen. Base-call qualities are not available, and no considerably larger clone is one nucleotide away. Reading the label with the study, this specimen's treatment or condition is: high-dose cyclophosphamide on days +3 and +4 as single-agent GVHD prophylaxis. PTCy patients received busulfan and fludarabine conditioning, a related or unrelated marrow graft, and cyclophosphamide on days +3 and +4. The PTCy-treated patients were drawn from a prospective, multi-institutional clinical trial. Mononuclear cells from peripheral blood and bone marrow were separated by Ficoll-Hypaque density centrifugation and then cryopreserved. Genomic DNA was used for TRB sequencing, which was performed with the immunoSEQ assay at survey resolution or with the hsTCRB kit. The paper's data handling went like this. The immunoSEQ software was used for initial read processing, and the LymphoSeq R package was used for repertoire analyses. Clonality was calculated as 1 minus normalized Shannon entropy, and the Gini coefficient was also calculated for each TRB dataset. Phenotypes of unsorted samples were inferred by mapping TRB sequences from sorted subsets of the recipient or donor onto the same recipient's unsorted samples. TCRdb obtained this table from immuneACCESS and retained in-frame rearrangements with V and J assigned. These tables miss some clones; where compared with another copy, unresolved V genes account for less than half of the shortfall, and the remainder is unexplained. From that table come the V and J calls and clone size; the DNA was used to work out D and trimming. The sample features some 13,000 clones, and none is a singleton. Jointly, the top ten make up 20% to 30% of the sample.

Including cysteine and phenylalanine, the CDR3 has 15 amino acids. The retained sequence is limited to the CDR3, 45 bases, with the frame set at the first base. Taken from the germline V gene, the CDR1 and CDR2 loops are SGHAT and FQNNGV. After removal of 7 bases from V and 2 bases from J, the junction retains 11 bases not matched to a gene. Recombination connected TRBV11-2 to TRBJ2-7; TRBD1 fits 7 bases in the junction. The sample here was PBMCs, taken after allogeneic stem cell transplant with posttransplant cyclophosphamide. This clonotype was obtained from a female patient aged 40 to 55 who received an allogeneic stem cell transplant from a related donor, was CMV-positive, and had acute GVHD only. Where a transplant has occurred, the graft donor may have supplied some of the T cells. The CDR3 amino acid sequence is: CASTRGRDRPYEQYF. The sequenced DNA: TGTGCCAGCACCCGAGGCCGGGACAGACCCTACGAGCAGTACTTC.